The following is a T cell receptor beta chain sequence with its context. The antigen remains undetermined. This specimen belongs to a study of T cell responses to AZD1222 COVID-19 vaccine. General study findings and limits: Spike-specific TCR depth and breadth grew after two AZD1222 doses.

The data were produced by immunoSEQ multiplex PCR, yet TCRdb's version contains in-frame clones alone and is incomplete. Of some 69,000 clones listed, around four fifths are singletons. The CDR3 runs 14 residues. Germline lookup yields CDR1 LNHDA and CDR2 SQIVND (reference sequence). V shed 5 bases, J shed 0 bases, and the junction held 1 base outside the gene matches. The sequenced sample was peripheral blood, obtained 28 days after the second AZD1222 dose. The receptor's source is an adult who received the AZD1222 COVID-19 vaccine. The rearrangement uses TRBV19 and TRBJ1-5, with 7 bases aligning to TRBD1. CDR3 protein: CASSGQASNQPQHF. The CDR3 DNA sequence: TGTGCCAGTAGTGGACAGGCTAGCAATCAGCCCCAGCATTTT.